These 12 T cell receptor beta chains were sequenced from one sample in a study of CD8+CD57+ T cells in acquired aplastic anemia. According to the study, genomic DNA was the template for TCR beta VDJ and CDR3 profiling. TCRdb called the reads again in MiXCR, with one record for every CDR3 protein. The data contain about 170,000 distinct CDR3 sequences, 35% to 55% of them seen just once; the ten biggest clones take up approximately 1%. Material for sequencing was sorted CD4+, CD8+, or CD8+CD57+ T cells (not recorded which) from PBMCs. Receptors originate from a human donor in good health.

This clonotype was seen at least ten times. The V gene is TRBV20-1, the J gene TRBJ2-5, with D possibly being TRBD1 (6 bases). V was clipped by 6 bases and J by 4 bases, with 12 bases between them. From germline, CDR1 is DFQATT and CDR2 SNEGSKA (reference sequence). There are 12 residues in the CDR3. The CDR3 reads CSASTGPETQYF. The CDR3 coding sequence is TGCAGTGCCTCGACAGGCCCAGAGACCCAGTACTTC.

The gene calls are TRBV7-9 and TRBJ2-7, with 11 positions matching TRBD2. With V trimmed by 5 bases and J by 3 bases, 6 bases remained unmatched. The V gene's germline CDR1 is SEHNR and CDR2 FQNEAQ (reference sequence). The CDR3 is made up of 15 amino acids. The CDR3 DNA reads TGTGCCAGCAGCCAGGGACTAGCGGAGGACTACGAGCAGTACTTC. Amino acids: CASSQGLAEDYEQYF.

This clonotype showed up many times. The rearrangement links TRBV6-5 to TRBJ1-2; perhaps TRBD1 as D (6 bases). V dropped 4 bases and J dropped 7 bases, with 16 bases sitting between them. CDR1 MNHEY and CDR2 SVGAGI come from the germline V gene. The CDR3 covers 14 residues. The CDR3 protein is CASSSRGQRLGYTF. DNA for the CDR3: TGTGCCAGCAGTTCTCGGGGGCAACGTCTTGGCTACACCTTC.

This clonotype has a count of ten or more. The rearrangement joins TRBV19 to TRBJ1-1; D uncertain. The CDR3 sequence is 12 residues long. Trimming cost V 9 bases and J 4 bases, with 12 bases left between them. Germline V gene sequence: CDR1 LNHDA, CDR2 SQIVND (reference sequence). CDR3 nucleotide sequence: TGTGCCAGCGAGGGAGGGTTCACTGAAGCTTTCTTT. Protein sequence: CASEGGFTEAFF.

This clonotype was seen a handful of times. V gene TRBV18 combines with J gene TRBJ1-5, with unresolved D. Germline-derived CDR1 and CDR2 are KGHSH and LQKENI. The CDR3 contains 15 residues. V was cut by 4 bases and J by 6 bases, with 16 bases left in between. The CDR3: CASSLLSWGGQPQHF. The CDR3 nucleotides read TGTGCCAGCTCACTACTCAGCTGGGGAGGTCAGCCCCAGCATTTT. Looking up the rest from reference TRBV18 and TRBJ1-5 gives the full variable domain: NAGVMQNPRHLVRRRGQEARLRCSPMKGHSHVYWYRQLPEEGLKFMVYLQKENIIDESGMPKERFSAEFPKEGPSILRIQQVVRGDSAAYFCASSLLSWGGQPQHFGDGTRLSIL.

This clonotype came up a few times. Just one base apart from a much larger clone, this may be a read error. The V and J genes are TRBV6-1 and TRBJ2-1, with TRBD1 identical over 7 bases. The trim removed 8 bases at V and 9 bases at J, leaving 7 bases unmatched. This CDR3 has 12 amino acids. The V gene's germline CDR1 is MNHNS and CDR2 SASEGT. The DNA for the CDR3 is TGTGCCAGCTTAGGTAGGGACAGTGAGCAGTTCTTC. It translates to CASLGRDSEQFF.

The chain couples TRBV7-9 to TRBJ2-1; D possibly corresponds to TRBD2 (6 bases). Trimming left V 5 bases short and J 8 bases short, with 10 bases between. Per germline, CDR1 SEHNR and CDR2 FQNEAQ (reference sequence). The CDR3 has 12 residues. This chain's CDR3 is CASSLPGDEQFF. DNA for the CDR3: TGTGCCAGCAGCCTCCCGGGGGATGAGCAGTTCTTC.

This clonotype was recorded many times. The V and J genes are TRBV7-8 and TRBJ2-5; 9 positions match TRBD1. Germline V gives CDR1 SGHVS, CDR2 FQNEAQ. J lost 4 bases, V lost 5 bases, and 11 bases had no gene match. This CDR3 contains 16 residues. The CDR3 DNA reads TGTGCCAGCAGCCGCTCCCGGGACAGGGATCGAGAGACCCAGTACTTC. Protein sequence: CASSRSRDRDRETQYF.

This clonotype occurred a few times. The chain couples TRBV30 to TRBJ2-5, with TRBD2 matching over 8 bases. CDR1 GTSNPN and CDR2 SVGIG come from the germline V gene (reference sequence). This CDR3 contains 14 residues. With 3 bases clipped from V and 5 bases from J, the junction kept 8 bases outside the gene matches. In DNA, the CDR3 is TGTGCCTGGAGACCATTAGCGGGATGGGAGACCCAGTACTTC. Translated: CAWRPLAGWETQYF.

This clonotype has a handful of counts. This clone may be a read error of a much larger clone one base away. J is TRBJ1-6 and V is TRBV11-1, with a possible D match to TRBD1 (6 bases). Germline V gene data show CDR1 as SGHAT and CDR2 as FQDESV (reference sequence). Trimming took 2 bases from V and 10 from J, leaving 18 bases between them. This CDR3 contains 16 residues. The DNA for the CDR3 is TGTGCCAGCAGCTTACTTGGAGTAGGGGGAGGGTCACCCCTCCACTTT. Residues: CASSLLGVGGGSPLHF.

This chain joins TRBV24-1 and TRBJ1-5, with D perhaps matching TRBD1 (6 bases). The CDR3 consists of 13 residues. Germline assignment: CDR1 KGHDR and CDR2 SFDVKD. V was clipped by 12 bases and J by 7 bases, with 18 bases between them. The CDR3 loop is CAANRETGQPQHF. In DNA form, the CDR3 reads TGTGCCGCCAACAGGGAAACAGGGCAGCCCCAGCATTTT.

The rearrangement links TRBV7-3 to TRBJ2-7; 9 bases are shared with TRBD1. Germline V gives CDR1 SGHTA, CDR2 FQGTGA. V was clipped by 11 bases and J by 2 bases; unmatched bases: 4. The CDR3 is 12 amino acids. The CDR3 reads CAGRDRAYEQYF. Here the CDR3 DNA reads TGTGCCGGCCGGGACAGGGCCTACGAGCAGTACTTC.